Shown below are 23 T cell receptor beta chains from a single sample sequenced in a study of radiotherapy plus CTLA-4 blockade in lung cancer. Sequencing used immunoSEQ multiplex PCR; TCRdb keeps in-frame clones, though not all of them. In the table there are nearly 110,000 clones, 70% to 90% of which are singletons. The sample consisted of peripheral blood, taken from a patient treated with radiotherapy plus ipilimumab. Every receptor here comes from a human donor with non-small cell lung cancer that progressed on radiotherapy plus ipilimumab. Some clones in this sample may be carry-over from other donors' samples.

V and J are TRBV2 and TRBJ2-3, with TRBD1 as a possible D gene (6 bases). Trimming shortened V by 5 bases and J by 5 bases, and 17 bases separated the two germline ends. There are 15 residues in the CDR3. Germline V gives CDR1 SNHLY, CDR2 FYNNEI. Here the CDR3 reads CASSPTVKGGDTQYF. CDR3 nucleotides: TGTGCCAGCAGTCCGACAGTAAAAGGGGGAGATACGCAGTATTTT. The full variable domain, with the rest looked up from reference TRBV2 and TRBJ2-3, is EPEVTQTPSHQVTQMGQEVILRCVPISNHLYFYWYRQILGQKVEFLVSFYNNEISEKSEIFDDQFSVERPDGSNFTLKIRSTKLEDSAMYFCASSPTVKGGDTQYFGPGTRLTVL.

To note about this clone: Germline and junction disagree at one end, which may indicate a read error. V and J are TRBV5-1 and TRBJ1-2, with no clear D. Germline assignment: CDR1 SGHRS and CDR2 YFSETQ. The CDR3 contains 13 residues. The CDR3 nucleotides are TGCGCCAGCAGTTTGGAGCGGGGCTATGGCTACACCTTC. The encoded protein is CASSLERGYGYTF.

The gene calls are TRBV4-3 and TRBJ1-5; the D is unclear. The germline gives CDR1 LGHNA, CDR2 YSLEER. Between the trimmed V and J ends, which lost 2 bases and 7 bases, there was a span of 9 bases. The CDR3 runs to 13 residues. Here the CDR3 reads CASSQFLGQPQHF. For the CDR3, the DNA is TGCGCCAGCAGCCAATTTTTAGGCCAGCCCCAGCATTTT.

V gene TRBV5-1 combines with J gene TRBJ2-2, with D hard to call. V shed 1 base and J shed 0 bases, with 7 bases lying between them. Germline loops: CDR1 SGHRS, CDR2 YFSETQ. The CDR3 spans 15 residues. CDR3 residues: CASSLLQSNTGELFF. The CDR3 DNA reads TGCGCCAGCAGCTTGTTACAGTCGAACACCGGGGAGCTGTTTTTT.

V gene TRBV19 combines with J gene TRBJ1-2; 10 bases fit TRBD1. The CDR3 covers 13 residues. CDR1 is LNHDA and CDR2 is SQIVND in the germline V gene (reference sequence). Trimming cost V 7 bases and J 5 bases; bases outside gene matches: 4. The CDR3 region is CASTRTGGYGYTF. The CDR3 nucleotides are TGTGCCAGTACCCGGACAGGGGGGTATGGCTACACCTTC. Variable domain in full (rest from reference TRBV19 and TRBJ1-2): DGGITQSPKYLFRKEGQNVTLSCEQNLNHDAMYWYRQDPGQGLRLIYYSQIVNDFQKGDIAEGYSVSREKKESFPLTVTSAQKNPTAFYLCASTRTGGYGYTFGSGTRLTVV.

The rearrangement joins TRBV27 to TRBJ2-1; 7 bases are shared with TRBD2. V lost 10 bases, J lost 4 bases, and 13 bases stayed unmatched. Per the germline V gene, CDR1 is MNHEY and CDR2 is SMNVEV (reference sequence). This CDR3 contains 15 residues. In DNA form, the CDR3 reads TGTGCCACCCATTTAGTGGGGGGGAGTTACAATGAGCAGTTCTTC. Protein sequence: CATHLVGGSYNEQFF.

This clone was observed a handful of times. This chain uses TRBV5-1 with TRBJ1-1; tentative D call: TRBD1 (5 bases). The V end was cut by 1 base, the J end by 1 base, with 11 bases between. In germline, CDR1 is SGHRS, CDR2 YFSETQ. CDR3 length: 15 amino acids. Written as DNA, the CDR3 is TGCGCCAGCAGCTTGTTGGGGGGAGGGAACACTGAAGCTTTCTTT. It yields the protein CASSLLGGGNTEAFF.

The CDR3 here is CASSPGPSYEQYF. The CDR3 DNA reads as TGTGCCAGCAGTCCGGGGCCCTCCTACGAGCAGTACTTC. The chain uses TRBV28 and TRBJ2-7; D is tentatively TRBD1 or TRBD2 (5 bases each). This CDR3 has 13 amino acids. Deletions cut 5 bases from V and 0 bases from J, with 8 bases between. The germline CDR1 and CDR2 sequences are MDHEN and SYDVKM.

The chain links TRBV4-2 to TRBJ2-5; 8 bases agree with TRBD2. The CDR3 is made up of 15 amino acids. Losses at the gene ends were 1 base for V and 2 bases for J; bases not matched to a gene: 3. Germline V lookup: CDR1 LGHNA, CDR2 YNFKEQ. The CDR3 is CASSQGASGQETQYF. The CDR3 bases are TGTGCCAGCAGCCAAGGGGCTAGCGGGCAAGAGACCCAGTACTTC.

The V call is TRBV7-9, the J call TRBJ2-7; D possibly uses TRBD1 or TRBD2 (5 bases each). Per germline, CDR1 SEHNR and CDR2 FQNEAQ (reference sequence). V was pared by 5 bases and J by 5 bases, with 19 bases between. The CDR3 runs 15 residues. The CDR3 reads CASSAQGTVVDEQYF. CDR3 sequence (DNA): TGTGCCAGCAGCGCCCAAGGGACGGTGGTGGACGAGCAGTACTTC.

This clone was detected a few times. The V and J genes are TRBV13 and TRBJ2-7; 8 positions agree with TRBD1. The CDR3 has 13 residues. Germline V gene lookup returns CDR1 PRHDT and CDR2 FYEKMQ (reference sequence). V lost 4 bases, J lost 6 bases, and 5 bases stayed unmatched. The DNA of the CDR3 is TGTGCCAGCAGCTCTTGGACAGGGTTCGAGCAGTACTTC. Translating gives CASSSWTGFEQYF.

The rearrangement joins TRBV7-9 to TRBJ1-4, with D possibly TRBD1 on 6 matching bases. Germline assignment: CDR1 SEHNR and CDR2 FQNEAQ (reference sequence). The ends were cut back, 2 bases at V and 10 bases at J, with 23 bases in the middle. CDR3 length equals 17 residues. CDR3 DNA: TGTGCCAGCAGCTTAAGTCTGGGGGCGTCCCCTGGTGGAAAACTGTTTTTT. This codes for CASSLSLGASPGGKLFF.

In its sample, this clone was seen once. V and J are TRBV10-2 and TRBJ1-5; TRBD1 matches at 8 bases. The V gene's germline CDR1 is WSHSY and CDR2 SAAADI. V dropped 3 bases and J dropped 1; count of bases not matched to a gene: 8. The CDR3 totals 17 residues. CDR3 sequence (DNA): TGCGCCAGCAGTGATACCGCAGGGGGCAGAAGCAATCAGCCCCAGCATTTT. Its protein is CASSDTAGGRSNQPQHF.

V gene TRBV5-1 combines with J gene TRBJ1-2, with D tentatively TRBD1 (6 bases). Germline assignment: CDR1 SGHRS and CDR2 YFSETQ. V gave up 4 bases and J gave up 0 bases, with 10 bases separating them. The CDR3 loop spans 14 amino acids. Written as DNA, the CDR3 is TGCGCCAGCAGCCCAGGGGACGCTAACTATGGCTACACCTTC. Its protein product is CASSPGDANYGYTF.

The V and J genes are TRBV5-3 and TRBJ1-4, with D possibly matching TRBD1 (6 bases). TRBV5-3 has ORF status, its function being uncertain. Trimming pared 0 bases from V and 4 bases from J, leaving 19 bases between. This CDR3 comprises 18 residues. This chain's CDR3 is CARSLDGCHRALNEKLFF. The DNA of the CDR3 is TGTGCCAGAAGCTTGGATGGGTGCCACAGGGCCCTTAATGAAAAACTGTTTTTT.

The V and J genes are TRBV6-5 and TRBJ1-1; no clear D. Trimming shortened V by 6 bases and J by 7 bases, and 15 bases separated the two germline ends. Germline loops: CDR1 MNHEY, CDR2 SVGAGI. The CDR3 totals 13 residues. CDR3 DNA sequence: TGTGCCAGCAGCCGCCACCCCGCGGGTGAAGCTTTCTTT. Its translation: CASSRHPAGEAFF.

V usage is TRBV5-1 and J usage is TRBJ2-6; D is uncertain. In germline, CDR1 is SGHRS, CDR2 YFSETQ. The CDR3 runs 16 residues. Trimming shortened V by 2 bases and J by 0 bases, and 9 bases separated the two germline ends. This CDR3 reads CASSLPDTSGANVLTF. The DNA of the CDR3 is TGCGCCAGCAGCTTACCCGACACCTCTGGGGCCAACGTCCTGACTTTC.

This clone showed up just once. The V call is TRBV27, the J call TRBJ1-5; D is unresolved. The CDR3 has 13 amino acids. V was cut by 3 bases and J by 3 bases, with 6 bases left in between. Germline V gene data show CDR1 as MNHEY and CDR2 as SMNVEV (reference sequence). This CDR3 is CASSLGYNQPQHF. CDR3 DNA sequence: TGTGCCAGCAGTTTGGGGTACAATCAGCCCCAGCATTTT.

CDR3 in amino acids: CASSLGFLGWETQYF. CDR3 sequence (DNA): TGTGCCAGCAGTTTGGGATTCTTAGGATGGGAGACCCAGTACTTC. The V call is TRBV28, the J call TRBJ2-5; D is unresolved. Germline assignment: CDR1 MDHEN and CDR2 SYDVKM. Trimming took 3 bases from V and 5 from J, leaving 16 bases between them. The CDR3 loop spans 15 amino acids. Complete variable domain (other parts from reference TRBV28 and TRBJ2-5): DVKVTQSSRYLVKRTGEKVFLECVQDMDHENMFWYRQDPGLGLRLIYFSYDVKMKEKGDIPEGYSVSREKKERFSLILESASTNQTSMYLCASSLGFLGWETQYFGPGTRLLVL.

The CDR3 DNA sequence: TGTGCCAGCAGCGCCCCGACAGGGACCGGGGAGCTGTTTTTT. This encodes CASSAPTGTGELFF. This chain uses TRBV7-3 with TRBJ2-2, with 7 bases identical to TRBD1. Germline V lookup: CDR1 SGHTA, CDR2 FQGTGA. The CDR3 contains 14 residues. V lost 5 bases and J lost 5; bases outside the gene matches: 5.

The gene calls are TRBV5-4 and TRBJ2-5, with TRBD1 as a possible D gene (6 bases). Trimming left V 0 bases short and J 2 bases short, with 14 bases between. Germline CDR1 is SGHNT and CDR2 is YYREEE (reference sequence). The CDR3 runs to 16 residues. This CDR3 is CASSLGVTTGQETQYF. DNA for the CDR3: TGTGCCAGCAGCTTGGGGGTCACCACAGGGCAAGAGACCCAGTACTTC.

This rearrangement joins TRBV15 to TRBJ2-5, with a tentative D call TRBD1 (5 bases). The germline V gene has CDR1 LNHNV and CDR2 YYDKDF (reference sequence). The CDR3 runs 15 residues. V shed 0 bases and J shed 5 bases, with 13 bases lying between them. CDR3 residues: CATSRDKGPQETQYF. CDR3 in DNA: TGTGCCACCAGCAGAGATAAGGGGCCCCAGGAGACCCAGTACTTC. Full variable domain (rest looked up from reference TRBV15 and TRBJ2-5): DAMVIQNPRYQVTQFGKPVTLSCSQTLNHNVMYWYQQKSSQAPKLLFHYYDKDFNNEADTPDNFQSRRPNTSFCFLDIRSPGLGDTAMYLCATSRDKGPQETQYFGPGTRLLVL.

Only one count was recorded for this clone. The J gene is TRBJ1-2, the V gene TRBV7-9; tentatively, D is TRBD1 (6 bases). The germline V gene encodes CDR1 SEHNR and CDR2 FQNEAQ (reference sequence). CDR3 length: 14 residues. Trimming left V 5 bases short and J 4 bases short, with 14 bases between. CDR3 loop: CASSPGRGTYGYTF. DNA of the CDR3: TGTGCCAGCAGCCCCGGCAGGGGAACCTATGGCTACACCTTC.